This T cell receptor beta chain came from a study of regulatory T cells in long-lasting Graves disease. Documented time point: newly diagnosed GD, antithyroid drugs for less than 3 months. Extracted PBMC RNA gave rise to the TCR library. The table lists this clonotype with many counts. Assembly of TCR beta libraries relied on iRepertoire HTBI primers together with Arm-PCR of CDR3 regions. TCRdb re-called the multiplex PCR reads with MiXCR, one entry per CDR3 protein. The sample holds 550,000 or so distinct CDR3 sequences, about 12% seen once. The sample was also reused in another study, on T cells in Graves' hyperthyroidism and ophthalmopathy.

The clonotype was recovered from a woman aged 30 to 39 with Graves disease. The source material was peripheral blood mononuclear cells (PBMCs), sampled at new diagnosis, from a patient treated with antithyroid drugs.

The CDR3 sequence is CASSPPGTGELFF. The CDR3 DNA sequence: TGTGCCAGCTCACCACCGGGCACCGGGGAGCTGTTTTTT. The gene calls are TRBV18 and TRBJ2-2; D call uncertain. V was trimmed by 0 bases and J by 4 bases, leaving 3 bases between them. The CDR3 loop spans 13 amino acids. Germline values: CDR1 KGHSH, CDR2 LQKENI.